A single sample gave rise to the 28 T cell receptor beta chains below, sequenced in a study of early T cells in non-severe SARS-CoV-2 infection. TCRdb reprocessed the 5' RACE reads via MiXCR and lists one record per CDR3 protein. The repertoire consists of around 57,000 distinct CDR3 sequences, with approximately 6.1% occurring once and the leading ten covering around 3.4%. Sequenced material: whole blood, taken at baseline. Source of these receptors: an adult who was a healthcare worker with PCR-confirmed SARS-CoV-2 infection or an uninfected control (not recorded which).

This clonotype was seen repeatedly, ten times or more. At one end, the junction sequence differs from germline, possibly due to a read error. The chain links TRBV7-2 to TRBJ1-1, with 7 bases matching TRBD1. The CDR3 spans 14 residues. CDR1 and CDR2 from the germline V gene are SGHTA and FQGNSA. The CDR3 bases are TGTGCCAGCAGCTTAGGGCTACAGGGGTCTGAAGTTTTCTTT. Amino acid sequence: CASSLGLQGSEVFF. Full variable domain (outside the CDR3, taken from reference TRBV7-2 and TRBJ1-1): GAGVSQSPSNKVTEKGKDVELRCDPISGHTALYWYRQSLGQGLEFLIYFQGNSAPDKSGLPSDRFSAERTGGSVSTLTIQRTQQEDSAVYLCASSLGLQGSEVFFGQGTRLTVV.

This clonotype was recorded many times. This sequence joins TRBV9 and TRBJ2-3; D is perhaps TRBD1 or TRBD2 (5 bases each). The germline gives CDR1 SGDLS, CDR2 YYNGEE. With 3 bases removed from V and 2 bases from J, the gap between germline ends came to 10 bases. The length of the CDR3 is 14 residues. The CDR3 nucleotides are TGTGCCAGCAGCGACGGGACCTACACAGATACGCAGTATTTT. Amino acids: CASSDGTYTDTQYF.

The rearrangement joins TRBV7-9 to TRBJ2-2, with 10 bases identical to TRBD1. The CDR3 totals 15 residues. J lost 5 bases, V lost 3 bases, and 3 bases had no gene match. Germline values: CDR1 SEHNR, CDR2 FQNEAQ (reference sequence). This chain's CDR3 is CASSFRTGGTGELFF. The CDR3 DNA follows: TGTGCCAGCAGCTTCCGGACAGGGGGGACCGGGGAGCTGTTTTTT. Combining the CDR3 with reference TRBV7-9 and TRBJ2-2 gives the whole variable domain DTGVSQNPRHKITKRGQNVTFRCDPISEHNRLYWYRQTLGQGPEFLTYFQNEAQLEKSRLLSDRFSAERPKGSFSTLEIQRTEQGDSAMYLCASSFRTGGTGELFFGEGSRLTVL.

This clonotype was counted many times. This sequence joins TRBV28 and TRBJ2-7; no reliable D call. The germline V gene has CDR1 MDHEN and CDR2 SYDVKM. The CDR3 length is 16 residues. V lost 7 bases, J lost 1 base, and 20 bases lay in between. CDR3 amino acids: CASKKGPTQPSYEQYF. In DNA, the CDR3 is TGTGCCAGCAAAAAAGGGCCGACCCAACCTTCCTACGAGCAGTACTTC.

This clonotype has a count of ten or more. The chain employs TRBV29-1 and TRBJ2-3, with 15 bases aligning to TRBD2. The germline CDR1 and CDR2 sequences are SQVTM and ANQGSEA. This CDR3 is 14 amino acids long. Trimming removed 3 bases from V and 5 bases from J; junction bases left unmatched: 0. CDR3 in DNA: TGCAGCGTTGAGGGACTAGCGGGGGGAGATACGCAGTATTTT. This gives the protein CSVEGLAGGDTQYF.

This clonotype has just a few counts. The chain links TRBV7-8 to TRBJ2-1; no definite D call. Germline V gene data show CDR1 as SGHVS and CDR2 as FQNEAQ. The CDR3 has 14 residues. V was cut by 5 bases and J by 5 bases, with 13 bases left in between. The CDR3 DNA sequence: TGTGCCAGCAGCCCCTATAACACCAACAATGAGCAGTTCTTC. This sequence encodes CASSPYNTNNEQFF.

By its share, this clonotype is medium-sized (0.01 to 0.1%). The CDR3 DNA follows: TGTGCCAGCAGTCGCTACGTCGAGCAGTTCTTC. As protein: CASSRYVEQFF. J is TRBJ2-1 and V is TRBV28; D gene unclear. Germline values: CDR1 MDHEN, CDR2 SYDVKM. The CDR3 spans 11 residues. The V gene lost 5 bases and the J gene lost 10 bases, with 9 bases spanning the gap.

This clonotype showed up many times. The chain has TRBV7-9 and TRBJ2-7, with 10 bases lining up with TRBD1. Trimming at V came to 6 bases and at J to 5 bases, leaving 7 bases not matched to a gene. The germline gives CDR1 SEHNR, CDR2 FQNEAQ (reference sequence). This CDR3 contains 14 residues. The CDR3, as DNA: TGTGCCAGCAGTTCCGGGACAGGGGTCCACGAGCAGTACTTC. Amino acid sequence: CASSSGTGVHEQYF. Variable domain in full (rest from reference TRBV7-9 and TRBJ2-7): DTGVSQNPRHKITKRGQNVTFRCDPISEHNRLYWYRQTLGQGPEFLTYFQNEAQLEKSRLLSDRFSAERPKGSFSTLEIQRTEQGDSAMYLCASSSGTGVHEQYFGPGTRLTVT.

This clonotype was counted a few times. The rearrangement joins TRBV21-1 to TRBJ2-7. TRBV21-1 is an annotated pseudogene. The CDR3 consists of 11 residues. The CDR3 sequence: CASSEPYEQYF. As DNA, the CDR3 is TGTGCCAGCTCGGAACCCTACGAGCAGTACTTC.

This rearrangement joins TRBV5-5 to TRBJ1-5; no reliable D call. The germline V gene encodes CDR1 SGHKS and CDR2 YYEKEE (reference sequence). The length of the CDR3 is 14 residues. Trimming removed 2 bases from V and 6 bases from J, with 12 bases in between. The CDR3 DNA sequence: TGTGCCAGCAGCTTCGGAGGGAGGTTTCAGCCCCAGCATTTT. It translates to CASSFGGRFQPQHF.

This clonotype came up many times. The chain combines TRBV20-1 with TRBJ2-1, with D possibly being TRBD1 or TRBD2 (6 bases each). Trimming pared 5 bases from V and 5 bases from J, leaving 19 bases between. Per the germline V gene, CDR1 is DFQATT and CDR2 is SNEGSKA (reference sequence). This CDR3 contains 15 residues. The CDR3 region has the DNA TGCAGTGCTGTTCTAGGGGGGACTGGTAACAATGAGCAGTTCTTC. This codes for CSAVLGGTGNNEQFF.

This clonotype showed up just a few times. The chain is built from TRBV20-1 and TRBJ2-1, with 10 bases lining up with TRBD2. The length of the CDR3 is 14 residues. The V gene end was trimmed by 3 bases and the J gene end by 5 bases; junction bases not matched to a gene: 4. CDR1 DFQATT and CDR2 SNEGSKA come from the germline V gene (reference sequence). The CDR3 nucleotides read TGCAGTGCTAGGACTAGCGGGTCCCACAATGAGCAGTTCTTC. Its translation: CSARTSGSHNEQFF.

The sample holds a few counts of this clonotype. CDR3 DNA: TGTGCCAGCAGCCCCGGACAGGCTAACTATGGCTACACCTTC. Translated: CASSPGQANYGYTF. The genes are TRBV11-2 and TRBJ1-2, with 7 bases matching TRBD1. This CDR3 contains 14 residues. With V trimmed by 5 bases and J by 0 bases, 3 bases remained unmatched. Germline values: CDR1 SGHAT, CDR2 FQNNGV.

This clonotype was recorded a few times. The chain employs TRBV11-2 and TRBJ2-1, with TRBD2 matching over 12 bases. The germline V gene has CDR1 SGHAT and CDR2 FQNNGV. The CDR3 runs 16 residues. V shed 4 bases and J 4 bases; nucleotides not matched to a gene: 5. In DNA, the CDR3 is TGTGCCAGCAGCTCCCGACTAGCGGGGGTATACAATGAGCAGTTCTTC. Its translation is CASSSRLAGVYNEQFF.

The chain carries TRBV11-3 and TRBJ2-2; possible D gene TRBD2, 6 bases. Germline V lookup: CDR1 SGHNT, CDR2 YENEEA. Trimming took off 3 bases at V and 6 bases at J, with 8 bases between the two ends. The CDR3 runs 13 residues. CDR3 DNA sequence: TGTGCCAGCAGCTTTGGAGGGGCCGGGGAGCTGTTTTTT. Protein product: CASSFGGAGELFF.

This clonotype turned up a few times. The chain carries TRBV5-5 and TRBJ2-5; 8 bases are a match to TRBD1. The CDR3 contains 15 residues. The J segment lost 8 bases and the V segment lost 4 bases, leaving 13 bases of the junction unmatched. The germline gives CDR1 SGHKS, CDR2 YYEKEE (reference sequence). CDR3 residues: CASSRDRDRSVTQYF. In DNA, the CDR3 is TGTGCCAGCAGCCGAGACCGGGACAGGAGCGTAACCCAGTACTTC.

The sample holds many counts of this clonotype. This rearrangement joins TRBV10-1 to TRBJ2-1; 10 bases agree with TRBD1. The CDR3 extends over 17 amino acids. Germline-derived CDR1 and CDR2 are WNHNN and SYGVQD (reference sequence). The J segment lost 6 bases and the V segment lost 4 bases, leaving 12 bases of the junction unmatched. CDR3: CASSAFSGTGAINEQFF. The CDR3 DNA sequence: TGCGCCAGCAGTGCTTTTTCCGGGACAGGGGCGATCAATGAGCAGTTCTTC.

V is TRBV6-1 and J is TRBJ1-1; 8 bases are shared with TRBD1. The germline gives CDR1 MNHNS, CDR2 SASEGT. The CDR3 sequence is 15 residues long. V trimming: 8 bases; J trimming: 5 bases; junction bases outside the gene matches: 13. This CDR3 reads CASVYSAGGLTEAFF. The CDR3, as DNA: TGTGCCAGCGTTTATTCGGCAGGGGGCCTAACTGAAGCTTTCTTT.

This clonotype came up many times. The rearrangement uses TRBV6-1 and TRBJ2-7, with D possibly TRBD2 on 5 matching bases. V shed 0 bases and J shed 6 bases, with 9 bases lying between them. Germline V CDR1 and CDR2: MNHNS, SASEGT. CDR3 length: 13 amino acids. CDR3 DNA sequence: TGTGCCAGCAGTGAAGCGCCGGGGTCCGAGCAGTACTTC. Residues: CASSEAPGSEQYF.

V and J are TRBV4-2 and TRBJ2-5; 8 nucleotides agree with TRBD2. Trimming at V came to 0 bases and at J to 0 bases, leaving 9 bases not matched to a gene. The CDR3 runs to 18 residues. Germline loops: CDR1 LGHNA, CDR2 YNFKEQ. CDR3 sequence: CASSQEAGASGYQETQYF. The CDR3 coding sequence is TGTGCCAGCAGCCAAGAGGCCGGGGCTAGCGGGTACCAAGAGACCCAGTACTTC.

This clonotype occurred many times. The gene calls are TRBV6-6 and TRBJ2-7, with 8 bases matching TRBD2. Germline-derived CDR1 and CDR2 are MNHNY and SVGAGI (reference sequence). This CDR3 contains 15 residues. Trimming removed 5 bases from V and 3 bases from J; junction bases left unmatched: 9. CDR3 protein: CASSLTGREVYEQYF. CDR3 nucleotides: TGTGCCAGCAGTCTCACGGGGCGGGAGGTCTACGAGCAGTACTTC.

This clonotype was counted at least ten times. The gene calls are TRBV6-4 and TRBJ1-2; the D gene is possibly TRBD1 (5 bases). This CDR3 comprises 14 residues. Germline V lookup: CDR1 MRHNA, CDR2 SNTAGT. The V gene lost 6 bases and the J gene lost 4 bases, with 15 bases spanning the gap. The CDR3 is CASSPRQFSYGYTF. The CDR3 nucleotides read TGTGCCAGCAGCCCACGACAGTTCTCCTATGGCTACACCTTC.

The V and J genes are TRBV20-1 and TRBJ1-1; D gene ambiguous. The germline V gene has CDR1 DFQATT and CDR2 SNEGSKA (reference sequence). This CDR3 comprises 14 residues. The V and J ends lost 0 bases and 1 base respectively, with 9 bases between them. The CDR3 region has the DNA TGCAGTGCTAGAGACTTGGCAGGGAACACTGAAGCTTTCTTT. As protein: CSARDLAGNTEAFF.

In this sample, this clonotype turned up a few times. The chain carries TRBV14 and TRBJ2-7, with 9 bases aligning to TRBD2. The CDR3 is 15 residues long. Germline V gene sequence: CDR1 SGHDN, CDR2 FVKESK. Unmatched junction bases numbered 8, after V lost 4 bases and J lost 4 bases. The CDR3 here is CASSPSGLAIYEQYF. DNA of the CDR3: TGTGCCAGCAGCCCCTCGGGACTAGCCATATACGAGCAGTACTTC.

The chain links TRBV28 to TRBJ2-1; 10 nucleotides line up with TRBD2. Losses at the gene ends were 6 bases for V and 4 bases for J; bases not matched to a gene: 12. This CDR3 region has 17 residues. Germline CDR1 and CDR2: MDHEN and SYDVKM. The CDR3 is CASRWDGASGRYNEQFF. Written as DNA, the CDR3 is TGTGCCAGCAGATGGGACGGGGCTAGCGGGAGATACAATGAGCAGTTCTTC.

This clonotype was seen ten or more times. The V gene is TRBV20-1, the J gene TRBJ2-5; D possibly uses TRBD1 or TRBD2 (6 bases each). Between the trimmed V and J ends, which lost 1 base and 5 bases, there was a span of 14 bases. The CDR3 loop spans 14 amino acids. Germline CDR1 DFQATT, CDR2 SNEGSKA (reference sequence). The CDR3: CSARGGRRVETQYF. The CDR3 DNA sequence: TGCAGTGCTAGAGGGGGGCGGAGGGTGGAGACCCAGTACTTC.

This clonotype has at least ten counts. DNA of the CDR3: TGCAGTGCTAGAGGCCAGCTAGCGGTGTATGAGCAGTTCTTC. Protein product: CSARGQLAVYEQFF. The chain combines TRBV20-1 with TRBJ2-1; 7 bases are a match to TRBD2. This CDR3 contains 14 residues. Per the germline V gene, CDR1 is DFQATT and CDR2 is SNEGSKA (reference sequence). J gave up 8 bases and V 1 base, and 8 bases lay outside the gene matches.

At least ten counts were recorded for this clonotype. This chain uses TRBV27 with TRBJ1-2; D ambiguous. This CDR3 spans 13 amino acids. Germline V gene sequence: CDR1 MNHEY, CDR2 SMNVEV (reference sequence). Trimming removed 4 bases from V and 6 bases from J, with 12 bases in between. This CDR3 is CASSSWQEDGYTF. For the CDR3, the DNA is TGTGCCAGCAGTTCGTGGCAGGAGGATGGCTACACCTTC.